Shown below are 14 T cell receptor beta chains from a single sample sequenced in a study of blood T cell repertoires in COVID-19 (dated by TCRdb to 2019 to 2021). The library was produced with the immunoSEQ multiplex PCR assay. TCRdb mirrors the immuneACCESS table, restricted to in-frame sequences. Some clones are absent from its copies; in checked studies, under half trace to an unresolved V gene, and the reason for the others is unknown. This sample is represented by hundreds of thousands of clones; around 87% of them were singletons. Of the sample, more than 1.5% is held by the ten largest clones. The sequenced sample was PBMCs or T cells enriched from blood (not recorded which). The receptors come from a man aged 35 to 55 in a cohort exposed to, infected with or recovered from COVID-19 (not recorded which).

The rearrangement links TRBV7-9 to TRBJ2-3; D might be TRBD1 (6 bases). The CDR3 length is 18 residues. CDR1 SEHNR and CDR2 FQNEAQ come from the germline V gene (reference sequence). Trimming took 4 bases from V and 2 from J, leaving 22 bases between them. The CDR3 reads CASSSAQIGQYLTDTQYF. The CDR3 DNA reads as TGTGCCAGCAGCTCCGCCCAAATAGGACAGTACCTCACAGATACGCAGTATTTT.

The CDR3 loop reads CANTLSYEQYF. The CDR3 DNA is TGTGCCAACACCCTCTCCTACGAGCAGTACTTC. This sequence joins TRBV6-5 and TRBJ2-7; D call uncertain. The CDR3 is 11 amino acids. Trimming left V 10 bases short and J 0 bases short, with 7 bases between. Germline V gives CDR1 MNHEY, CDR2 SVGAGI.

The V gene is TRBV7-3, the J gene TRBJ2-3; TRBD2 is a possible D gene (5 bases). The germline gives CDR1 SGHTA, CDR2 FQGTGA. V lost 6 bases to trimming and J lost 2 bases, with 9 bases between them. This CDR3 is built from 13 residues. The CDR3 DNA reads as TGTGCCAGCAGAACGGGGAACACAGATACGCAGTATTTT. Protein: CASRTGNTDTQYF.

This clone has only one observation. The chain recombines TRBV28 with TRBJ1-2; no firm D call. Germline V gene lookup returns CDR1 MDHEN and CDR2 SYDVKM. The CDR3 has 12 residues. With 3 bases removed from V and 5 bases from J, the gap between germline ends came to 7 bases. The CDR3 protein is CASSLWQYGYTF. The CDR3 DNA sequence: TGTGCCAGCAGTTTGTGGCAATATGGCTACACCTTC.

V gene TRBV5-1 combines with J gene TRBJ1-3; 7 bases are a match to TRBD1. CDR1 and CDR2 from the germline V gene are SGHRS and YFSETQ. The CDR3 runs to 15 residues. V lost 2 bases, J lost 1 base, and 3 bases stayed unmatched. In DNA form, the CDR3 reads TGCGCCAGCAGCTTACAGGGGTTATCTGGAAACACCATATATTTT. The encoded protein is CASSLQGLSGNTIYF.

The rearrangement links TRBV29-1 to TRBJ1-2; D is unclear. CDR1 is SQVTM, CDR2 ANQGSEA, per germline. V lost 4 bases and J 8 bases, leaving 26 bases between the germline ends. This CDR3 comprises 16 residues. The CDR3 nucleotides read TGCAGCGTTGGTTCCCGGGAGCTGCCAAATTCATTAGGCTACACCTTC. This sequence encodes CSVGSRELPNSLGYTF.

The chain recombines TRBV3-1 (or the pseudogene TRBV3-2) with TRBJ2-7; perhaps TRBD2 as D (7 bases). Trimming took off 0 bases at V and 12 bases at J, with 15 bases between the two ends. CDR3 size: 13 residues. Germline V gene lookup returns CDR1 LGHDT and CDR2 YNNKEL (reference sequence). The CDR3, as DNA: TGTGCCAGCAGCCAAGAAGGGGGGAGGGGTCGGTACTTC. Its translation: CASSQEGGRGRYF.

The chain links TRBV6-6 to TRBJ2-3; 13 bases line up with TRBD2. The CDR3 consists of 15 residues. Germline V lookup: CDR1 MNHNY, CDR2 SVGAGI (reference sequence). V dropped 7 bases and J dropped 5; count of bases not matched to a gene: 6. In DNA form, the CDR3 reads TGTGCCAGCACCAAACTAGCGGGAGGGCAAGATACGCAGTATTTT. This sequence encodes CASTKLAGGQDTQYF.

The rearrangement uses TRBV19 and TRBJ1-2; 8 bases line up with TRBD1. Germline V gives CDR1 LNHDA, CDR2 SQIVND (reference sequence). V gave up 7 bases and J gave up 4 bases; unmatched junction bases: 8. The CDR3 contains 14 residues. CDR3 amino acids: CASISGQGGYGYTF. CDR3 bases: TGTGCCAGTATCTCTGGACAGGGAGGCTATGGCTACACCTTC. Using reference TRBV19 and TRBJ1-2 for the parts outside the CDR3, the full variable domain is DGGITQSPKYLFRKEGQNVTLSCEQNLNHDAMYWYRQDPGQGLRLIYYSQIVNDFQKGDIAEGYSVSREKKESFPLTVTSAQKNPTAFYLCASISGQGGYGYTFGSGTRLTVV.

The chain is built from TRBV3-1 (or the pseudogene TRBV3-2) and TRBJ1-1, with 7 nucleotides matching TRBD1. V shed 1 base, J shed 9 bases, and the junction held 2 bases outside the gene matches. Germline V gene sequence: CDR1 LGHDT, CDR2 YNNKEL (reference sequence). CDR3 length: 12 residues. The CDR3 DNA reads as TGTGCCAGCAGCCAAGCGACAGGGAAAGCTTTCTTT. It yields the protein CASSQATGKAFF.

The gene calls are TRBV7-9 and TRBJ2-5, with TRBD2 matching 8 bases. V trimming: 3 bases; J trimming: 1 base; junction bases outside the gene matches: 10. The CDR3 contains 17 residues. CDR1 and CDR2 from the germline V gene are SEHNR and FQNEAQ (reference sequence). The CDR3 DNA is TGTGCCAGCAGCTTCACTAGCGGAGGTATAGGCCAAGAGACCCAGTACTTC. Protein: CASSFTSGGIGQETQYF.

The chain has TRBV4-1 and TRBJ2-7, with D maybe TRBD1 (6 bases). The CDR3 totals 13 residues. Germline V gene lookup returns CDR1 MGHRA and CDR2 YSYEKL. Trimming took off 6 bases at V and 2 bases at J, with 11 bases between the two ends. This chain's CDR3 is CASRATGTYEQYF. CDR3 sequence (DNA): TGCGCCAGCAGGGCTACAGGGACCTACGAGCAGTACTTC.

The chain recombines TRBV2 with TRBJ1-5, with 7 bases identical to TRBD1. With V trimmed by 4 bases and J by 16 bases, 4 bases remained unmatched. The CDR3 runs to 10 residues. The germline V gene encodes CDR1 SNHLY and CDR2 FYNNEI. The CDR3 here is CASSGDSLHF. CDR3 DNA: TGTGCCAGCAGTGGGGACAGTCTACATTTT.

This clone was observed a handful of times. The chain joins TRBV7-2 to TRBJ1-1, with D possibly TRBD1 on 6 matching bases. The CDR3 is 14 residues long. V gave up 5 bases and J gave up 5 bases, with 15 bases separating them. Per germline, CDR1 SGHTA and CDR2 FQGNSA. CDR3 protein: CASSPQGRRTEAFF. The CDR3 DNA sequence: TGTGCCAGCAGCCCACAGGGAAGGAGGACTGAAGCTTTCTTT.